Listed below are T cell receptor beta chains from one sample, sequenced in a study of cytomegalovirus exposure and HLA in healthy donors. TCRdb keeps only in-frame clones here, not all; method: immunoSEQ multiplex PCR. The sample shows approximately 100,000 clones, about four fifths of them seen only once. Sequenced: PBMCs. The source is a human donor in good health. The CDR3 runs from the conserved cysteine through the conserved F or W. Fields, in order: J gene, clone size, V gene, D gene, CDR3 protein, CDR3 DNA. D genes are given only for firm matches. Where a row states a size, it is once, few, many or the class of an expanded clone; other rows omit it.

j_gene: TRBJ2-7; abundance: once; v_gene: TRBV10-2; d_gene: -; CDR3aa: CASRVTGTYEQYF; CDR3nt: TGCGCCAGCAGAGTGACAGGAACCTACGAGCAGTACTTC
j_gene: TRBJ1-4; abundance: -; v_gene: TRBV23-1; d_gene: -; CDR3aa: CASSQIPRGEGGSPTNEKLFF; CDR3nt: TGCGCCAGCAGTCAAATCCCCCGGGGGGAGGGAGGGTCTCCAACTAATGAAAAACTGTTTTTT
j_gene: TRBJ2-7; abundance: few; v_gene: TRBV6-6; d_gene: TRBD1; CDR3aa: CASNGQGKDEQYF; CDR3nt: TGTGCCAGCAATGGACAGGGGAAAGACGAGCAGTACTTC
j_gene: TRBJ1-6; abundance: -; v_gene: TRBV19; d_gene: -; CDR3aa: CASRPPTGPGSPLHF; CDR3nt: TGTGCCAGTAGGCCCCCGACAGGACCGGGCTCACCCCTCCACTTT
j_gene: TRBJ2-7; abundance: -; v_gene: TRBV11-2; d_gene: -; CDR3aa: CASSFGQLYEQYF; CDR3nt: TGTGCCAGCAGCTTCGGACAGCTTTACGAGCAGTACTTC
j_gene: TRBJ1-5; abundance: -; v_gene: TRBV5-1; d_gene: -; CDR3aa: CASSLEVAGQPQHF; CDR3nt: TGCGCCAGCAGCTTGGAAGTGGCGGGGCAGCCCCAGCATTTT
j_gene: TRBJ2-1; abundance: once; v_gene: TRBV7-9; d_gene: -; CDR3aa: CASSFHLLSNNEQFF; CDR3nt: TGTGCCAGCAGCTTCCATCTTCTATCTAACAATGAGCAGTTCTTC
j_gene: TRBJ1-3; abundance: -; v_gene: TRBV11-2; d_gene: -; CDR3aa: CASSLGRGRSGNTIYF; CDR3nt: TGTGCCAGCAGCTTGGGTAGGGGGAGATCTGGAAACACCATATATTTT
j_gene: TRBJ2-7; abundance: few; v_gene: TRBV14; d_gene: -; CDR3aa: CASSQVLDYPPLEQYF; CDR3nt: TGTGCCAGCAGCCAAGTGTTGGACTACCCACCACTCGAGCAGTACTTC
j_gene: TRBJ1-1; abundance: -; v_gene: TRBV11-2; d_gene: -; CDR3aa: CASSLEEGRTEAFF; CDR3nt: TGTGCCAGCAGCTTAGAGGAAGGGAGGACTGAAGCTTTCTTT
j_gene: TRBJ1-2; abundance: few; v_gene: TRBV12-5; d_gene: -; CDR3aa: CASGFQNYGYTF; CDR3nt: TGTGCTAGTGGTTTCCAGAATTATGGCTACACCTTC
j_gene: TRBJ1-1; abundance: few; v_gene: TRBV2; d_gene: -; CDR3aa: CASSEAGAEAFF; CDR3nt: TGTGCCAGCAGTGAAGCAGGAGCAGAAGCTTTCTTT
j_gene: TRBJ2-5; abundance: -; v_gene: TRBV6-5; d_gene: TRBD2; CDR3aa: CASSYGTRGETQYF; CDR3nt: TGTGCCAGCAGTTACGGGACTAGGGGGGAGACCCAGTACTTC
j_gene: TRBJ1-1; abundance: -; v_gene: TRBV19; d_gene: TRBD1; CDR3aa: CASSPGTGKLNTEAFF; CDR3nt: TGTGCCAGTAGTCCCGGGACAGGGAAACTGAACACTGAAGCTTTCTTT
j_gene: TRBJ1-4; abundance: few; v_gene: TRBV5-6; d_gene: TRBD1; CDR3aa: CASSSGGRGTVVEKLFF; CDR3nt: TGTGCCAGCAGCTCTGGCGGTAGAGGGACAGTTGTCGAAAAACTGTTTTTT
j_gene: TRBJ1-4; abundance: -; v_gene: TRBV6-6; d_gene: -; CDR3aa: CASSLPGDSTNEKLFF; CDR3nt: TGTGCCAGCAGTTTGCCGGGGGATTCAACTAATGAAAAACTGTTTTTT
j_gene: TRBJ2-7; abundance: -; v_gene: TRBV19; d_gene: TRBD1; CDR3aa: CASTGTGGGYEQYF; CDR3nt: TGTGCCAGTACCGGGACAGGGGGCGGCTACGAGCAGTACTTC
j_gene: TRBJ2-1; abundance: once; v_gene: TRBV5-1; d_gene: TRBD2; CDR3aa: CASSLKGGGSSGRATLGSEQFF; CDR3nt: TGCGCCAGCAGCCTAAAGGGAGGGGGTTCTAGCGGGAGGGCCACTTTGGGCAGTGAGCAGTTCTTC
j_gene: TRBJ1-3; abundance: -; v_gene: TRBV19; d_gene: -; CDR3aa: CASSSLRGSGNTIYF; CDR3nt: TGTGCCAGTAGTTCTCTTAGAGGGTCTGGAAACACCATATATTTT
j_gene: TRBJ2-5; abundance: -; v_gene: TRBV9; d_gene: -; CDR3aa: CASSPGETQYF; CDR3nt: TGTGCCAGCAGCCCAGGAGAGACCCAGTACTTC